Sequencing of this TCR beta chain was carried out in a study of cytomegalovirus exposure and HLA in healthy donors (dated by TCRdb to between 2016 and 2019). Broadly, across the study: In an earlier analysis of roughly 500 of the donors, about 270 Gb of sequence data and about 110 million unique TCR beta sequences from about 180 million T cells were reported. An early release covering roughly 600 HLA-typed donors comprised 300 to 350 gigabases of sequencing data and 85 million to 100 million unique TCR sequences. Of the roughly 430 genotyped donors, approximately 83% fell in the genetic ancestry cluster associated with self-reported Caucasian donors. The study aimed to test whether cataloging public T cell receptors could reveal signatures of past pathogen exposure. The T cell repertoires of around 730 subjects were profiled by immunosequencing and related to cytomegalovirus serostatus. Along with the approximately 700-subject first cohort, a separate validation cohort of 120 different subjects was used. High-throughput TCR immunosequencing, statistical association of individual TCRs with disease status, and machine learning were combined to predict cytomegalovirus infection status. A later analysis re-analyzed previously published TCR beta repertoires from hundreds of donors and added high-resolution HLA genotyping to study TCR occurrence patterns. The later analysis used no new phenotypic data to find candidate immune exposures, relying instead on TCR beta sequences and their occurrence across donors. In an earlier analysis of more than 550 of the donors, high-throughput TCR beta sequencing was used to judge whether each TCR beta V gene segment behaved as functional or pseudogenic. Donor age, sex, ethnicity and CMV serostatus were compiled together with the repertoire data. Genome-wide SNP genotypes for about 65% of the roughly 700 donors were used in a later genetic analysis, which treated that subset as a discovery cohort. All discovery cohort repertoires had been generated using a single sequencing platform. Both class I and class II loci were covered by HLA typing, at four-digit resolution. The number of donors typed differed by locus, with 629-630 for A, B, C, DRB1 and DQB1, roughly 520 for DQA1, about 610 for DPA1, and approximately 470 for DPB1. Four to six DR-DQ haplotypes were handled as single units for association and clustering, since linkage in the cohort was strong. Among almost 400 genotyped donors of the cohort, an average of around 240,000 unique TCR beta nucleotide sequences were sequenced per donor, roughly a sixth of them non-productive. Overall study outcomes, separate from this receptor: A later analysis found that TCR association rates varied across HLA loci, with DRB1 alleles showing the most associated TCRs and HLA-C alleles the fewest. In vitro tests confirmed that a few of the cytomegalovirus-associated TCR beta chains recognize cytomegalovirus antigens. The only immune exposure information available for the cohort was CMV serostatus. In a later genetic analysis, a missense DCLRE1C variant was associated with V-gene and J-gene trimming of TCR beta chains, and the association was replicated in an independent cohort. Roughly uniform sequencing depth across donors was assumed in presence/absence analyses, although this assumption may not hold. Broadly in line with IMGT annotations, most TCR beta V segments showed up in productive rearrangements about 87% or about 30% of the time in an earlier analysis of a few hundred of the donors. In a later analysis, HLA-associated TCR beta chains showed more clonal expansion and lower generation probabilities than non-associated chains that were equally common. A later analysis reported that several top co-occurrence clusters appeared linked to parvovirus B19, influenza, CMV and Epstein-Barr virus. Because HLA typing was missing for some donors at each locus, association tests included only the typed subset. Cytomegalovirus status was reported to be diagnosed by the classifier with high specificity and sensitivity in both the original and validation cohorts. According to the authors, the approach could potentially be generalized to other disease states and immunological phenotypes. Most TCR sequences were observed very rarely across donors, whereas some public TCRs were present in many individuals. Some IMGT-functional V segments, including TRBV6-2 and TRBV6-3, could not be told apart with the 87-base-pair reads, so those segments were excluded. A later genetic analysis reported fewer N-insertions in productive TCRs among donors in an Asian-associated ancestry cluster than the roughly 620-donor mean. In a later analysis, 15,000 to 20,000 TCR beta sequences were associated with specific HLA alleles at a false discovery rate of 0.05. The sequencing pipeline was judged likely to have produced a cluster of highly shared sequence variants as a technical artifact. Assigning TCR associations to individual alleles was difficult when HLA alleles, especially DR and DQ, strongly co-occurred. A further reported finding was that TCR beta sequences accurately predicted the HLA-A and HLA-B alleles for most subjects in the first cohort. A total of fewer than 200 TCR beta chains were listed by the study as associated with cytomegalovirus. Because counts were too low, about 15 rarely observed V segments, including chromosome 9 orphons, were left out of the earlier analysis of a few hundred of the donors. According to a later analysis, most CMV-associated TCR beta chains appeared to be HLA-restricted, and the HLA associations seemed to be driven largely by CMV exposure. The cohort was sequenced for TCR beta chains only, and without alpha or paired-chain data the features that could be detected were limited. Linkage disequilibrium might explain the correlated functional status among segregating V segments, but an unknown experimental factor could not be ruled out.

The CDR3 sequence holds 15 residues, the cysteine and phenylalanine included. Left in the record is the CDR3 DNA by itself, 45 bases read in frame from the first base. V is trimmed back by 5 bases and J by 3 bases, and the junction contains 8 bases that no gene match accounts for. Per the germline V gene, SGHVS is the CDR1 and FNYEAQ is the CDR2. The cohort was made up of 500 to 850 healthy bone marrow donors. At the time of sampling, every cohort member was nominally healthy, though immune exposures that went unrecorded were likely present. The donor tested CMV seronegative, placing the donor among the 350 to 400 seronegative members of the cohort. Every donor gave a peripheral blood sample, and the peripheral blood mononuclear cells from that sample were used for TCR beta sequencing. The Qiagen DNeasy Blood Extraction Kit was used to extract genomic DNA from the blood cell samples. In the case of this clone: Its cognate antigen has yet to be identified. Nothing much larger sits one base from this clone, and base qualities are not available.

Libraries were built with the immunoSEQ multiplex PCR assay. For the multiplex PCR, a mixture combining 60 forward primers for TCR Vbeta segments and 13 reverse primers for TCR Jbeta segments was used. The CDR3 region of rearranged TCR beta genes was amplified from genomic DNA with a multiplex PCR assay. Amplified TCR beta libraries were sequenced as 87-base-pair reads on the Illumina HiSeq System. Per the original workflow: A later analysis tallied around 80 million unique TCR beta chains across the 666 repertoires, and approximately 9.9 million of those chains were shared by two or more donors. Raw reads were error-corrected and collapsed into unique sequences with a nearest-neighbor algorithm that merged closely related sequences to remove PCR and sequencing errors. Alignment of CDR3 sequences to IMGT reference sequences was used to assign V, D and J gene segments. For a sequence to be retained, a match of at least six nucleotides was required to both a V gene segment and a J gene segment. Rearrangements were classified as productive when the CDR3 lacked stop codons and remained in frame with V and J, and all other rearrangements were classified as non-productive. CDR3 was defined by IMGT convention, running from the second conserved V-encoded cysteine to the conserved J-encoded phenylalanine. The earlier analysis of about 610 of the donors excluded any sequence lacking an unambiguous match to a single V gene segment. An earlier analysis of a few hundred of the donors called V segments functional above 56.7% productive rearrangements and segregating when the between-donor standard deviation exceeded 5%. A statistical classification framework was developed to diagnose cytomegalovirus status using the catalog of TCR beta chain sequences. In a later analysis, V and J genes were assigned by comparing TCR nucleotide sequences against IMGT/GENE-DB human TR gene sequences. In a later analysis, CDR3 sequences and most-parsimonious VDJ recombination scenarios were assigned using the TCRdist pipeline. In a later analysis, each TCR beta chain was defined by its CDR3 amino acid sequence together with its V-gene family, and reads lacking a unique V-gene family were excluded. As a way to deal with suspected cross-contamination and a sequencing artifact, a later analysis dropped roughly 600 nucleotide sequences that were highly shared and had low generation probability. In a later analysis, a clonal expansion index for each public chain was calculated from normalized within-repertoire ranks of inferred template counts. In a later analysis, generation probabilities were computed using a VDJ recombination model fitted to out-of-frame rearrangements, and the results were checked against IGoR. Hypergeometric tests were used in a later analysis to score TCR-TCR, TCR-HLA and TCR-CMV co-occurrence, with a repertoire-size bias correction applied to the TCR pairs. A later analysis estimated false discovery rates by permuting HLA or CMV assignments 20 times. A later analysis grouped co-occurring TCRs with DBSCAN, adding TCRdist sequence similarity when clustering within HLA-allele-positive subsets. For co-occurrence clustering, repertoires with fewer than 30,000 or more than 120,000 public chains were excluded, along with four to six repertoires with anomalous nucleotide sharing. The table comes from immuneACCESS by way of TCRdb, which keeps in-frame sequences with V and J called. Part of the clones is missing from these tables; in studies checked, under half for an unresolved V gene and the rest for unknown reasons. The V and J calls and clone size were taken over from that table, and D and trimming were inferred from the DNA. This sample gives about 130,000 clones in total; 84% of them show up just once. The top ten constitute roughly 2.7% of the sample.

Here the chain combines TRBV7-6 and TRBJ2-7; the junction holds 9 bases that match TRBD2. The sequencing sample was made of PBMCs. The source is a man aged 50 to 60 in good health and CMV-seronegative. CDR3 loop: CASSPRGGLDYEQYF. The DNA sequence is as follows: TGTGCCAGCAGCCCGCGGGGGGGCCTCGACTACGAGCAGTACTTC.